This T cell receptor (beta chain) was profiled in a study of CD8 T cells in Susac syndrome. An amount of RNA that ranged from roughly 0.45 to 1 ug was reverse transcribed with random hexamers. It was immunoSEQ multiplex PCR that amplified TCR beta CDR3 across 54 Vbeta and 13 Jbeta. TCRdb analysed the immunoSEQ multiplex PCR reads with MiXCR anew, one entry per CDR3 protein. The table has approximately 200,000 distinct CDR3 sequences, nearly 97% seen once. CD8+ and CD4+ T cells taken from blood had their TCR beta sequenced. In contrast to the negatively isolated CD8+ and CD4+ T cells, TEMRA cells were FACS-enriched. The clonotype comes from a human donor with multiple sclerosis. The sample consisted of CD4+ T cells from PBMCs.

The CDR3, as DNA: TGTGCCAGTAGTACGGGACCGATTGGCAATGAGCAGTTCTTC. Its translation is CASSTGPIGNEQFF. The rearrangement uses TRBV19 and TRBJ2-1; D assignment may be TRBD1 or TRBD2 (5 bases each). The CDR3 contains 14 residues. V lost 4 bases to trimming and J lost 6 bases, with 13 bases between them. Germline CDR1 and CDR2: LNHDA and SQIVND (reference sequence).